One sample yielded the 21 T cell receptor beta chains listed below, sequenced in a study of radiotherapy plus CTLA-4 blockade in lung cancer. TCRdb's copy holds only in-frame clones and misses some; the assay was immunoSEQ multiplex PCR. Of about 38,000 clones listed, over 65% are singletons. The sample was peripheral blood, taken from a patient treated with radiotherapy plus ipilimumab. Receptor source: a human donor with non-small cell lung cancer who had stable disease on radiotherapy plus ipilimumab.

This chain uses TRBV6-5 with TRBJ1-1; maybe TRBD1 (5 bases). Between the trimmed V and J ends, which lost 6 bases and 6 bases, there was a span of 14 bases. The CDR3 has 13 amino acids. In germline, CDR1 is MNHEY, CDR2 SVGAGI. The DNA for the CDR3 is TGTGCCAGCAGACAGGAAAGTCTGTCTGAAGCTTTCTTT. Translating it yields CASRQESLSEAFF.

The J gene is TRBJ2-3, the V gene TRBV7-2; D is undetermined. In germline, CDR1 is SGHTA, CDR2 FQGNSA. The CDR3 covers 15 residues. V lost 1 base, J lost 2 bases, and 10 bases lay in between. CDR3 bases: TGTGCCAGCAGCTTAGTTTCTGATGCCACAGATACGCAGTATTTT. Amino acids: CASSLVSDATDTQYF.

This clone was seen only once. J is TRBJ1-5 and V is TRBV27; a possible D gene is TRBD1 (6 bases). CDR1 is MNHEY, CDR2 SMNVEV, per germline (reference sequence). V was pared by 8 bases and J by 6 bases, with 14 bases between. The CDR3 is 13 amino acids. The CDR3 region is CASSGTRAQPQHF. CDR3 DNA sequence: TGTGCCAGCTCCGGGACAAGGGCTCAGCCCCAGCATTTT.

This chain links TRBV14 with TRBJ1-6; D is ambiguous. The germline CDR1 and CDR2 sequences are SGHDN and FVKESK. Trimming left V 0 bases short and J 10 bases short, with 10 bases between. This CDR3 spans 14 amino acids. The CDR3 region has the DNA TGTGCCAGCAGCCAAGAAGGCAGAGTCTCACCCCTCCACTTT. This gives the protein CASSQEGRVSPLHF.

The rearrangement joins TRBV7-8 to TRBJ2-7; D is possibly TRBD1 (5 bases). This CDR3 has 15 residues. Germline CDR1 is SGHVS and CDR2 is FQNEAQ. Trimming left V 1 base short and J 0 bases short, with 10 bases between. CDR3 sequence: CASSLDTGPSYEQYF. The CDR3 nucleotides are TGTGCCAGCAGCTTAGACACAGGACCCTCCTACGAGCAGTACTTC.

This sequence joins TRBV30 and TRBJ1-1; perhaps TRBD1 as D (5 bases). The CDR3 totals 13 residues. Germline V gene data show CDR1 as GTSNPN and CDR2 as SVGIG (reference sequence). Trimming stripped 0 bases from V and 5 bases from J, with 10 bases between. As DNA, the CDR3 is TGTGCCTGGAGTGTACTTCAGGGAACTGAAGCTTTCTTT. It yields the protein CAWSVLQGTEAFF. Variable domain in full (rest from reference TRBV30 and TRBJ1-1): SQTIHQWPATLVQPVGSPLSLECTVEGTSNPNLYWYRQAAGRGLQLLFYSVGIGQISSEVPQNLSASRPQDRQFILSSKKLLLSDSGFYLCAWSVLQGTEAFFGQGTRLTVV.

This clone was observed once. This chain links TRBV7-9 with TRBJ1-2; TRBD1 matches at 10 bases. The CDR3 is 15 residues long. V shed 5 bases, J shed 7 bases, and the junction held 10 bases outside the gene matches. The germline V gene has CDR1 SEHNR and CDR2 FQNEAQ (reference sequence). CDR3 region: CASSRPDRGLLGYTF. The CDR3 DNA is TGTGCCAGCAGCCGGCCAGACAGGGGGCTTCTTGGCTACACCTTC.

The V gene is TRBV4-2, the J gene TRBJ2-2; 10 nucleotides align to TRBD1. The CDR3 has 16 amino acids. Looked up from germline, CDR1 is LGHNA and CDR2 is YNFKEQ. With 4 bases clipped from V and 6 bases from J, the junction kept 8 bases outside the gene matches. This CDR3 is CASSLNDRGLAGELFF. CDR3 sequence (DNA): TGTGCCAGCAGCCTAAACGACAGGGGGCTTGCCGGGGAGCTGTTTTTT.

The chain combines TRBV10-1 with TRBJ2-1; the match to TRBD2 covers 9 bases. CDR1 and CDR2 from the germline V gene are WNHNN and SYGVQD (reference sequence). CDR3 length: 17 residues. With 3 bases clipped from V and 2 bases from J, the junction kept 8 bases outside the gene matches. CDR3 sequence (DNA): TGCGCCAGCAGTGATGCAGGTCTAGCGGGGACCTACAATGAGCAGTTCTTC. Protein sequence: CASSDAGLAGTYNEQFF.

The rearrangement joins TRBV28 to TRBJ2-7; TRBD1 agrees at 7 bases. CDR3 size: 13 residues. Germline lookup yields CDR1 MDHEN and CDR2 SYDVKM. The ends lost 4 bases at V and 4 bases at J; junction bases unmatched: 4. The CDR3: CASSSPGQYEQYV. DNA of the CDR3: TGTGCCAGCAGTTCCCCGGGACAGTACGAGCAGTACGTC.

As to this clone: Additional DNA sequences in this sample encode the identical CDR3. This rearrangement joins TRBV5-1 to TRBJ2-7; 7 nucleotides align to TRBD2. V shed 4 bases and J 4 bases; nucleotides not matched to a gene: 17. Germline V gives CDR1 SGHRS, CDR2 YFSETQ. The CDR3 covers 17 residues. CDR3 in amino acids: CASSRASSGAMWYEQYF. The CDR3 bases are TGCGCCAGCAGCCGCGCTTCCAGCGGGGCGATGTGGTACGAGCAGTACTTC.

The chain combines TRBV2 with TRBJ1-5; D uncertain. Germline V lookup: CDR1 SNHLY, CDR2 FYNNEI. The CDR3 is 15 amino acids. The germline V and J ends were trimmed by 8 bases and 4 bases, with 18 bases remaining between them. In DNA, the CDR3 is TGTGCCAGCGGAAACAGCCCGAGGGCTAATCAGCCCCAGCATTTT. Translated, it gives CASGNSPRANQPQHF.

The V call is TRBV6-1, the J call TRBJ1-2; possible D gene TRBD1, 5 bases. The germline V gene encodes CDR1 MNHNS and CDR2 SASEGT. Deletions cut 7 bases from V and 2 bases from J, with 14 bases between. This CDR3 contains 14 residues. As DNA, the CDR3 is TGTGCCAGCAAAACTTCGACAGCGAACTATGGCTACACCTTC. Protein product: CASKTSTANYGYTF.

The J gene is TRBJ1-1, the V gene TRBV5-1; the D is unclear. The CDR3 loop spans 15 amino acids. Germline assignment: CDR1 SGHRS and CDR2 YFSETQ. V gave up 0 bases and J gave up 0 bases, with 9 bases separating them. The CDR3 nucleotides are TGCGCCAGCAGCTTGGTCGAGAGGATGAACACTGAAGCTTTCTTT. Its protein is CASSLVERMNTEAFF. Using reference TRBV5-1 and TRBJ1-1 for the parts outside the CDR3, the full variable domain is KAGVTQTPRYLIKTRGQQVTLSCSPISGHRSVSWYQQTPGQGLQFLFEYFSETQRNKGNFPGRFSGRQFSNSRSEMNVSTLELGDSALYLCASSLVERMNTEAFFGQGTRLTVV.

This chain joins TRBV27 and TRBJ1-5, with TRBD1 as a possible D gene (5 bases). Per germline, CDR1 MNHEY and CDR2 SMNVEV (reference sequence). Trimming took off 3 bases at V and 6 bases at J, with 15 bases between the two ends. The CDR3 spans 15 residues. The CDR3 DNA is TGTGCCAGCAGTTTCGTGGGAGGGGAGGGTCAGCCCCAGCATTTT. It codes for CASSFVGGEGQPQHF.

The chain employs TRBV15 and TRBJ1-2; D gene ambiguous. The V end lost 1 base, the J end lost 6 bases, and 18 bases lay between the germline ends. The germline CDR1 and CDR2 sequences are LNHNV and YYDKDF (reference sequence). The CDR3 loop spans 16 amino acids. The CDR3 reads CATSRGLQRSIDGYTF. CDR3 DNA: TGTGCCACCAGCAGAGGTCTACAGAGAAGTATAGATGGCTACACCTTC. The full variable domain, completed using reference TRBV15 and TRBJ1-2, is DAMVIQNPRYQVTQFGKPVTLSCSQTLNHNVMYWYQQKSSQAPKLLFHYYDKDFNNEADTPDNFQSRRPNTSFCFLDIRSPGLGDTAMYLCATSRGLQRSIDGYTFGSGTRLTVV.

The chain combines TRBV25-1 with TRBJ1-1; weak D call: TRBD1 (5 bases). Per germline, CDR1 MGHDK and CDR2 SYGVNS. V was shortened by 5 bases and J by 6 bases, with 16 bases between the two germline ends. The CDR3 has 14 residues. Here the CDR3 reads CASSSQGTGSEAFF. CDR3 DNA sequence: TGTGCCAGCAGTAGCCAGGGTACGGGGTCTGAAGCTTTCTTT. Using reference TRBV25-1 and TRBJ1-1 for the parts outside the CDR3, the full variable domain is EADIYQTPRYLVIGTGKKITLECSQTMGHDKMYWYQQDPGMELHLIHYSYGVNSTEKGDLSSESTVSRIRTEHFPLTLESARPSHTSQYLCASSSQGTGSEAFFGQGTRLTVV.

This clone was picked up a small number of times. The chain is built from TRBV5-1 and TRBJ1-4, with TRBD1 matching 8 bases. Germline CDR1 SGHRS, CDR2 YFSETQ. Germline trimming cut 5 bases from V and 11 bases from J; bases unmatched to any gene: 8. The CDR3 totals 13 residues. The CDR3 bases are TGCGCCAGCAGAACAGGGGGGTTGGGGAAACTGTTTTTT. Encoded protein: CASRTGGLGKLFF.

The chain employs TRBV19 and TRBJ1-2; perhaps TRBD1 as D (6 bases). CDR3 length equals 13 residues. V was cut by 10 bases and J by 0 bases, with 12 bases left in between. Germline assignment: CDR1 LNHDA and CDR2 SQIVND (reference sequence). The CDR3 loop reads CATGQLANYGYTF. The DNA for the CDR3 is TGTGCCACCGGACAGCTAGCTAACTATGGCTACACCTTC.

This CDR3 is CASSEDQQGHYGYTF. CDR3 DNA: TGTGCCAGCAGTGAAGACCAACAGGGACACTATGGCTACACCTTC. The gene calls are TRBV25-1 and TRBJ1-2; tentatively, D is TRBD1 (6 bases). CDR1 is MGHDK and CDR2 is SYGVNS in the germline V gene. Trimming removed 2 bases at V and 3 bases at J, with 13 bases between. The CDR3 is made up of 15 amino acids.

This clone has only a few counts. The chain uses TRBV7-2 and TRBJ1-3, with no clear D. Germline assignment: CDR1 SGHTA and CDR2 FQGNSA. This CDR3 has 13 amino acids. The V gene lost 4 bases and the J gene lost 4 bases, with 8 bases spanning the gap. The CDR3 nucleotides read TGTGCCAGCAGCTCTAGGACCGGAAACACCATATATTTT. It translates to CASSSRTGNTIYF.